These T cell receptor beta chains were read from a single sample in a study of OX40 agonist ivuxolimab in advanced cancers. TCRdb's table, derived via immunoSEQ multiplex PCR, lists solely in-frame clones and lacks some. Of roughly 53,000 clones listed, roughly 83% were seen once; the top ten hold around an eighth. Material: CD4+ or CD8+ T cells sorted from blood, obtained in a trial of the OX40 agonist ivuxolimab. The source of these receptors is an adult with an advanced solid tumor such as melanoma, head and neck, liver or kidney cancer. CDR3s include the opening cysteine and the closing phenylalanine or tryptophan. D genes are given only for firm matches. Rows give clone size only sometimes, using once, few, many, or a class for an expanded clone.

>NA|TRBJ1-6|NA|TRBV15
CATSGRDHSPLHF
TGTGCCACCAGCGGCAGGGATCATTCACCCCTCCACTTT
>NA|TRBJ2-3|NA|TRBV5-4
CASSPRTITDTQYF
TGTGCCAGCAGCCCTCGGACAATCACAGATACGCAGTATTTT
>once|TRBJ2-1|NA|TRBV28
CASSGEGRFPLGQFF
TGTGCCAGCAGCGGGGAAGGGAGGTTCCCCCTGGGGCAGTTCTTC
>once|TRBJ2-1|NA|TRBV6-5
CASSEPGLKNEQFF
TGTGCCAGCAGTGAACCGGGACTGAAGAATGAGCAGTTCTTC
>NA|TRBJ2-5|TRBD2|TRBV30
CAWSRRAGIGETQYF
TGTGCCTGGAGCCGAAGAGCGGGAATCGGGGAGACCCAGTACTTC
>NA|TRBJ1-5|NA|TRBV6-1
CASNELEVQPQHF
TGTGCCAGCAATGAGTTAGAGGTTCAGCCCCAGCATTTT
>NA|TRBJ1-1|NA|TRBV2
CASSEVTGVRSEAFF
TGTGCCAGCAGTGAGGTCACGGGGGTGAGGTCTGAAGCTTTCTTT
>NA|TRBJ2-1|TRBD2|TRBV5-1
CASSFTGGGYNEQFF
TGCGCCAGCAGCTTTACGGGAGGGGGGTACAATGAGCAGTTCTTC
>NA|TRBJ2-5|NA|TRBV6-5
CASSFSLETQYF
TGTGCCAGCAGTTTTTCTCTAGAGACCCAGTACTTC
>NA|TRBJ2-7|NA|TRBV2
CASRAAWGETYEQYF
TGTGCCAGCAGGGCCGCGTGGGGGGAAACCTACGAGCAGTACTTC
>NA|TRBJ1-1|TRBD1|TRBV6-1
CASSPDRGAEAFF
TGTGCCAGCAGTCCCGACAGGGGCGCTGAAGCTTTCTTT
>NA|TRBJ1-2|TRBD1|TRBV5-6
CASSWTGGSVVGYTF
TGTGCCAGCAGCTGGACAGGGGGCAGTGTGGTTGGCTACACCTTC
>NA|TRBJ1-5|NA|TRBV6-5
CASSFSKNQPQHF
TGTGCCAGCAGTTTCTCGAAAAATCAGCCCCAGCATTTT
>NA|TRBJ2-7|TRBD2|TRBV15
CATSGGSGRRPRYF
TGTGCCACCAGCGGAGGGAGCGGGAGGAGGCCGAGGTACTTC
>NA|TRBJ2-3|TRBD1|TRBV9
CASSRTGGADTQYF
TGTGCCAGCAGCCGTACAGGGGGCGCAGATACGCAGTATTTT
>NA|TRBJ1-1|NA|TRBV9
CASSPRNTEAFF
TGTGCCAGCAGCCCGAGGAACACTGAAGCTTTCTTT
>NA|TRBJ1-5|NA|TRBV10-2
CASSGQVNQPQHF
TGCGCCAGCAGTGGACAGGTGAATCAGCCCCAGCATTTT
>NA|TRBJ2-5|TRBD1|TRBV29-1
CSVGGRGRVTQYF
TGCAGCGTTGGGGGCAGGGGGCGGGTGACCCAGTACTTC
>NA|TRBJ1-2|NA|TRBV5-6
CASSLQLFNYGYTF
TGTGCCAGCAGCTTGCAATTGTTTAACTATGGCTACACCTTC
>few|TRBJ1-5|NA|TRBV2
CASSERGWGQPQHF
TGTGCCAGCAGTGAAAGGGGTTGGGGTCAGCCCCAGCATTTT
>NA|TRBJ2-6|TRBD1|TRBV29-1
CSFTGGRGANVLTF
TGCAGCTTTACAGGGGGAAGGGGGGCCAACGTCCTGACTTTC
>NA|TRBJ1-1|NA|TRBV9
CASSVVVAGVEAFF
TGTGCCAGCAGCGTAGTGGTGGCAGGGGTAGAAGCTTTCTTT
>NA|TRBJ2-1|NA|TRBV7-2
CASSLDSGTLKQEQFF
TGTGCCAGCAGCTTAGACTCCGGGACTCTCAAGCAGGAGCAGTTCTTC
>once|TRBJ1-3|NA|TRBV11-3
CASSFNSGNTIYF
TGTGCCAGCAGCTTCAACTCTGGAAACACCATATATTTT
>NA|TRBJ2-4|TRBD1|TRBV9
CASSVKGQGTIQYF
TGTGCCAGCAGCGTAAAGGGACAGGGGACCATTCAGTACTTC
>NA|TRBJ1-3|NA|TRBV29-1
CSVETGLNTIYF
TGCAGCGTTGAAACAGGACTAAACACCATATATTTT
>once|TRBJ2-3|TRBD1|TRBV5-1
CASSLATTGGGWWRTTDTQYF
TGCGCCAGCAGCTTGGCCACGACAGGGGGAGGGTGGTGGAGGACCACAGATACGCAGTATTTT
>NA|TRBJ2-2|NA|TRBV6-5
CASSLGRFAGELFF
TGTGCCAGCAGCCTGGGGCGGTTCGCCGGGGAGCTGTTTTTT
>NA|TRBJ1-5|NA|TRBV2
CASSGKNTLSISNQPQHF
TGTGCCAGCAGTGGAAAGAACACTCTCTCTATTAGCAATCAGCCCCAGCATTTT
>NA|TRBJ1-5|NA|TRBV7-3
CASSLVPRAGQPQHF
TGTGCCAGCAGCTTAGTCCCCAGGGCTGGACAGCCCCAGCATTTT
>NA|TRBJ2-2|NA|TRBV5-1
CASSPTELSTGELFF
TGCGCCAGCAGCCCGACTGAGTTGAGCACCGGGGAGCTGTTTTTT
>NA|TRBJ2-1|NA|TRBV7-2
CASSFVYQGEQFF
TGTGCCAGCAGCTTCGTTTATCAGGGTGAGCAGTTCTTC
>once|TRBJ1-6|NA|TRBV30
CAWSRGPLNNSPLHF
TGTGCCTGGAGCCGGGGGCCCCTGAATAATTCACCCCTCCACTTT
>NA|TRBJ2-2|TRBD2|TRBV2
CASSERTSRTTGELFF
TGTGCCAGCAGTGAAAGGACTAGTCGGACCACCGGGGAGCTGTTTTTT
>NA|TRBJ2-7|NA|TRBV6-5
CASSPAYEQYF
TGTGCCAGCAGTCCAGCCTACGAGCAGTACTTC
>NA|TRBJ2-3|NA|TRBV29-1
CSVEEVKDGQQYF
TGCAGCGTTGAAGAGGTAAAGGACGGACAGCAGTATTTT
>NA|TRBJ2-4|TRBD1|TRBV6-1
CASSETGASKNIQYF
TGTGCCAGCAGTGAAACAGGGGCGTCCAAAAACATTCAGTACTTC
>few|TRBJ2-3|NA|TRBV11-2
CASSFTRGTDTQYF
TGTGCCAGCAGCTTTACCAGGGGCACAGATACGCAGTATTTT
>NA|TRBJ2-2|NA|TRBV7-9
CASSFPRVTGELFF
TGTGCCAGCAGCTTTCCGAGGGTGACCGGGGAGCTGTTTTTT
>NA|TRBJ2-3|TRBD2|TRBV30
CAWSKGLAGDTQYF
TGTGCCTGGAGTAAGGGACTAGCGGGAGATACGCAGTATTTT
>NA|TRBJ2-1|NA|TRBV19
CASSIPPRGLYNEQFF
TGTGCCAGTAGTATCCCCCCTCGGGGCTTATACAATGAGCAGTTCTTC
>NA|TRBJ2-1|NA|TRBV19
CASSTATRNPTEQFF
TGTGCCAGTAGTACAGCCACTCGGAACCCCACGGAGCAGTTCTTC